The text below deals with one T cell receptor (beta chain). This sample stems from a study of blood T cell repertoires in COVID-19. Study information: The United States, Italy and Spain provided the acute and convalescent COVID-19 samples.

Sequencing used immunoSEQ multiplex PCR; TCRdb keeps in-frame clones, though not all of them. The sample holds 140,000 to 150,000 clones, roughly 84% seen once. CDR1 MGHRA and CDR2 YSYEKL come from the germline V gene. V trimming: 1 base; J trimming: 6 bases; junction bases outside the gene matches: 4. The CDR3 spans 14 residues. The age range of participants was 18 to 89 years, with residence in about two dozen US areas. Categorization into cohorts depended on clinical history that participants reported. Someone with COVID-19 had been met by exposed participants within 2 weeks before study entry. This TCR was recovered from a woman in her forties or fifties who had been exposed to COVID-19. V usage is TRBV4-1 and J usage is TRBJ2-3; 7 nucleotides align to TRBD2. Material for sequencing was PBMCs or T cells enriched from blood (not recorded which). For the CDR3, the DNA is TGCGCCAGCAGCCAAGGGACTAGTCCGGATACGCAGTATTTT. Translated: CASSQGTSPDTQYF.